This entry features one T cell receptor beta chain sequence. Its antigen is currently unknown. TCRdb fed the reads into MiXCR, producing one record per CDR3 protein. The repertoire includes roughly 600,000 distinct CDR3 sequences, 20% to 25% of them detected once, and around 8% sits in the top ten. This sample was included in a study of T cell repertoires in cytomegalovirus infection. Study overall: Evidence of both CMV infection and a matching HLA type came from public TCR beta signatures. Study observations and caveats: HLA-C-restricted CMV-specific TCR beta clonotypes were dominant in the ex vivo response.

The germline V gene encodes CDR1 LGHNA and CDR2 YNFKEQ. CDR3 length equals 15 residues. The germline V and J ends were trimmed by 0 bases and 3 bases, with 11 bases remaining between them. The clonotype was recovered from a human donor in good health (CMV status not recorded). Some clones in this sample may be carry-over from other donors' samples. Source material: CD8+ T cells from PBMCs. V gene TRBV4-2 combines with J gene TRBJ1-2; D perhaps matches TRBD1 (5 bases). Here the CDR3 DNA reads TGTGCCAGCAGCCAAGAAAAGGGGTGGCACTATGGCTACACCTTC. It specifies CASSQEKGWHYGYTF.